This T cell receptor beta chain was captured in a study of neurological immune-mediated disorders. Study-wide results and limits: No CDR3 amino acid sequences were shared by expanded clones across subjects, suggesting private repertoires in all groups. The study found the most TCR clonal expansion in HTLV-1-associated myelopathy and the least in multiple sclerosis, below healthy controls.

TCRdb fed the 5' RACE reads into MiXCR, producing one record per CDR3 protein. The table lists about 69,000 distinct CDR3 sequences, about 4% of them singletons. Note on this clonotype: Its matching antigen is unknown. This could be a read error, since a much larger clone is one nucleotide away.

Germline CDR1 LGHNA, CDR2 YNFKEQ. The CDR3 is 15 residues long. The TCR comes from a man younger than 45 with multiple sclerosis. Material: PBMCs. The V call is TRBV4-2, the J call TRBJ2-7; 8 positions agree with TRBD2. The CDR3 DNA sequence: TGTGTCAGCAGCCCAGTAGCGGGGAGTTCCTACGAGCAGTACTTC. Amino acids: CVSSPVAGSSYEQYF.